This is a list of T cell receptor beta chains from one sample in a study of cytomegalovirus exposure and HLA in healthy donors. TCRdb keeps only in-frame clones here, not all; method: immunoSEQ multiplex PCR. The profile covers 150,000 or so clones, with just under 80% appearing a single time and around 3.1% taken by the ten largest. Sample: PBMCs. These receptor sequences come from a woman aged 45-65 years in good health and CMV-seropositive. The CDR3 runs from the conserved cysteine through the conserved F or W. The size field is filled for only some rows; it gives once, few, many or a size class.

j_call	clone_size	v_call	cdr3_aa
TRBJ2-6	few	TRBV30	CAWTTPQGSGANGLTF
TRBJ2-5	.	TRBV7-7	CASSLISGGDGTQETQYF
TRBJ1-1	.	TRBV18	CASSPDRSFIMNTEAFF
TRBJ2-3	few	TRBV4-3	CASSLEEAHTDTQYF
TRBJ1-4	few	TRBV25-1	CASSVSGTINEKLFF
TRBJ2-7	once	TRBV4-2	CASSQGTGRYEQYF
TRBJ2-1	few	TRBV5-1	CASSLASGLNEQFF
TRBJ2-7	once	TRBV9	CASTSGRVFYEQYF
TRBJ2-1	once	TRBV5-1	CASSWGMTGVEQFF
TRBJ2-7	few	TRBV19	CASSIDMTIRYYEQYF
TRBJ2-2	.	TRBV5-1	CASSLETGSTGELFF
TRBJ1-5	.	TRBV30	CAVGGGNQPQHF
TRBJ2-3	.	TRBV19	CASSIGQGTDTQYF
TRBJ2-6	.	TRBV5-4	CASSLAWGGYSSGANVLTF
TRBJ2-7	.	TRBV5-1	CASSPEAGGEYF
TRBJ2-2	.	TRBV7-8	CASSLGRYGELFF
TRBJ1-2	.	TRBV5-1	CASSNTTGPLGYTF
TRBJ2-2	.	TRBV5-1	CASTEGATGGELFF
TRBJ2-5	.	TRBV16	CASSQSRTGVGETQYF
TRBJ2-6	once	TRBV7-2	CASSPGGPPGANVLTF
TRBJ1-3	.	TRBV5-5	CASSLFSTGVSGNTIYF
TRBJ2-3	.	TRBV13	CASSPTGSGDVDTQYF
TRBJ2-3	once	TRBV9	CASSPFAGPTDTQYF
TRBJ1-5	.	TRBV4-1	CASSQGQSNQPQHF
TRBJ2-1	.	TRBV7-6	CASSPGSSPYYNEQFF
TRBJ2-1	.	TRBV28	CASSLTSGNEQFF
TRBJ2-7	.	TRBV14	CASSYSYEQYF
TRBJ2-4	.	TRBV9	CASSSGPGTSGGAANSQYF
TRBJ2-6	.	TRBV9	CASSSHGANVLTF
TRBJ2-6	once	TRBV27	CASSPLDSSSGANVLTF
TRBJ2-1	.	TRBV2	CASSAPGGSGTRGFKEQFF
TRBJ1-1	few	TRBV29-1	CSGTLGQGETEAFF
TRBJ1-1	.	TRBV5-1	CASSLRQGNTEAFF
TRBJ2-3	.	TRBV28	CASSSGLEADTQYF
TRBJ1-2	.	TRBV9	CASSRDSGSFSYGYTF
TRBJ2-5	.	TRBV9	CASSPQVWGEETQYF
TRBJ2-3	.	TRBV5-1	CASSLSGGGDTQYF
TRBJ1-1	once	TRBV4-2	CASSLSRDTEAFF
TRBJ2-5	.	TRBV7-7	CASSSVLAGAETQYF
TRBJ1-2	once	TRBV30	CAWTQGGNYGYTF
TRBJ1-1	few	TRBV5-5	CASSLGKGDAEAFF
TRBJ1-2	.	TRBV30	CAWSADRGLYGYTF
TRBJ1-4	once	TRBV28	CASSPQGATNEKLFF
TRBJ2-3	.	TRBV11-3	CASTVAGTTTDTQYF
TRBJ1-2	.	TRBV2	CASKPGINYGYTF
TRBJ2-4	.	TRBV4-3	CASSSRLGLAKNIQYF
TRBJ2-3	.	TRBV19	CASRAGLAVSTDTQYF
TRBJ1-2	.	TRBV6-5	CASSRTGYGYTF
TRBJ1-3	few	TRBV7-9	CATVREPAGNTIYF
TRBJ2-6	.	TRBV11-3	CASSLVVGSGANVLTF
TRBJ2-5	few	TRBV11-3	CASSLERSETQYF
TRBJ2-3	.	TRBV18	CASSPDRSSTDTQYF
TRBJ1-2	few	TRBV6-5	CASRRQGGYTF
TRBJ1-1	many	TRBV28	CASIRPDRGSEAFF